Below are 26 T cell receptor beta chains sequenced from a single sample in a study of identical twins. Using its own MiXCR run on the 5' RACE reads, TCRdb lists one record per CDR3 protein. Among about 730,000 distinct CDR3 sequences listed, 21% were seen once. The data also belong to a second study, concerning T cells expressing NK-cell markers.

Sequenced: PBMCs. Every receptor here comes from a woman in her late teens or twenties in good health.

This clonotype has a handful of counts. V and J are TRBV12-3 or TRBV12-4 and TRBJ2-7, with 10 bases identical to TRBD2. CDR3 size: 15 residues. Trimming removed 5 bases from V and 3 bases from J; junction bases left unmatched: 7. The CDR3 reads CASSLTSGTNYEQYF. As DNA, the CDR3 is TGTGCCAGCAGTCTTACTAGCGGGACGAACTACGAGCAGTACTTC.

CDR3: CASSLMGRGYTF. In DNA form, the CDR3 reads TGTGCCAGCAGCTTGATGGGGAGAGGCTACACCTTC. J is TRBJ1-2 and V is TRBV7-2, with D uncertain. CDR3 size: 12 residues. V gave up 3 bases and J gave up 8 bases, with 10 bases separating them. CDR1 is SGHTA, CDR2 FQGNSA, per germline.

This clonotype appeared a few times. J is TRBJ2-1 and V is TRBV20-1, with 7 nucleotides matching TRBD2. J gave up 9 bases and V 5 bases, and 10 bases lay outside the gene matches. The germline V gene has CDR1 DFQATT and CDR2 SNEGSKA (reference sequence). This CDR3 is 13 amino acids long. The CDR3 protein is CSARGVSVAEQFF. The DNA of the CDR3 is TGCAGTGCTCGGGGGGTAAGTGTCGCTGAGCAGTTCTTC.

For the CDR3, the DNA is TGTGCCAGCAGTTTAGGACTAGCGGGAGGGCACGAGACCCAGTACTTC. Translation gives CASSLGLAGGHETQYF. V gene TRBV27 combines with J gene TRBJ2-5; 15 bases align to TRBD2. The V segment lost 2 bases and the J segment 5 bases; nucleotides outside the gene matches: 3. This CDR3 region has 16 residues. Germline CDR1 is MNHEY and CDR2 is SMNVEV (reference sequence).

This clonotype has only a few counts. The chain couples TRBV20-1 to TRBJ2-7, with D uncertain. CDR3 size: 12 residues. V lost 5 bases, J lost 3 bases, and 11 bases lay in between. The germline V gene encodes CDR1 DFQATT and CDR2 SNEGSKA (reference sequence). The CDR3 protein is CSAGPASYEQYF. DNA for the CDR3: TGCAGTGCTGGTCCCGCCAGCTACGAGCAGTACTTC.

This clonotype was counted between two and nine times. This chain joins TRBV12-3 or TRBV12-4 and TRBJ2-5; a possible D gene is TRBD2 (6 bases). V was clipped by 3 bases and J by 2 bases, with 13 bases between them. The length of the CDR3 is 15 residues. The CDR3 DNA follows: TGTGCCAGCAGTTTCTCGGGACTGACACAAGAGACCCAGTACTTC. This translates into CASSFSGLTQETQYF.

Concerning this clonotype: At one end the junction does not follow the germline gene, possibly because of a read error. J is TRBJ2-3 and V is TRBV7-3; no clear D. Per the germline V gene, CDR1 is SGHTA and CDR2 is FQGTGA. The CDR3 length is 12 residues. The CDR3 DNA reads as TGTGCCAGCAGCCCAGGATCCTCGCAGTACCATTTT. Translation gives CASSPGSSQYHF.

The rearrangement links TRBV20-1 to TRBJ2-3; 11 bases are shared with TRBD2. J gave up 2 bases and V 6 bases, and 4 bases lay outside the gene matches. The CDR3 spans 14 residues. Germline loops: CDR1 DFQATT, CDR2 SNEGSKA (reference sequence). The DNA for the CDR3 is TGCAGTGCCACTAGCGGGGGCCTCACAGATACGCAGTATTTT. Protein: CSATSGGLTDTQYF.

This clonotype was seen only a few times. The chain uses TRBV7-2 and TRBJ2-2; no reliable D call. The CDR3 is 15 amino acids. V shed 5 bases and J shed 2 bases, with 12 bases lying between them. Germline assignment: CDR1 SGHTA and CDR2 FQGNSA. CDR3 DNA: TGTGCCAGCAGCAAACCCCCCCGAAACACCGGGGAGCTGTTTTTT. As protein: CASSKPPRNTGELFF.

This chain joins TRBV27 and TRBJ2-1; 8 nucleotides agree with TRBD1. This CDR3 spans 15 amino acids. Looked up from germline, CDR1 is MNHEY and CDR2 is SMNVEV (reference sequence). V shed 6 bases, J shed 4 bases, and the junction held 8 bases outside the gene matches. CDR3 region: CASSRTGPIYNEQFF. The CDR3 DNA reads TGTGCCAGCAGCCGGACAGGGCCGATATACAATGAGCAGTTCTTC.

The chain uses TRBV6-1 and TRBJ2-2; a weak D match, TRBD2 (6 bases). The V gene lost 6 bases and the J gene lost 7 bases, with 18 bases spanning the gap. CDR3 length equals 15 residues. Germline CDR1 MNHNS, CDR2 SASEGT. The CDR3 DNA sequence: TGTGCCAGCAGCTCCGGGACGGAGGGAATCGGGGAGCTGTTTTTT. As protein: CASSSGTEGIGELFF.

V gene TRBV5-1 combines with J gene TRBJ1-1; a weak D match, TRBD1 (6 bases). The V end lost 0 bases, the J end lost 11 bases, and 14 bases lay between the germline ends. Germline CDR1 SGHRS, CDR2 YFSETQ. This CDR3 is built from 13 residues. CDR3 coding DNA: TGCGCCAGCAGCTTGGTAATCAGGGGCTCGGCTTTCTTT. Amino acid sequence: CASSLVIRGSAFF. Based on the CDR3 plus reference TRBV5-1 and TRBJ1-1, the full variable domain is KAGVTQTPRYLIKTRGQQVTLSCSPISGHRSVSWYQQTPGQGLQFLFEYFSETQRNKGNFPGRFSGRQFSNSRSEMNVSTLELGDSALYLCASSLVIRGSAFFGQGTRLTVV.

V is TRBV10-3 and J is TRBJ2-1; 11 bases are shared with TRBD2. V was clipped by 11 bases and J by 4 bases; unmatched bases: 7. This CDR3 comprises 14 residues. The germline CDR1 and CDR2 sequences are ENHRY and SYGVKD. CDR3: CAARGTSGYNEQFF. The CDR3 DNA reads TGTGCCGCCAGGGGGACTAGCGGTTACAATGAGCAGTTCTTC.

The gene calls are TRBV20-1 and TRBJ2-3; 12 nucleotides match TRBD2. Germline V lookup: CDR1 DFQATT, CDR2 SNEGSKA (reference sequence). CDR3 length equals 15 residues. Trimming at V came to 5 bases and at J to 2 bases, leaving 5 bases not matched to a gene. The CDR3 region has the DNA TGCAGTGCTCAAGGACTAGCGGGACTCACAGATACGCAGTATTTT. Its translation: CSAQGLAGLTDTQYF.

The rearrangement uses TRBV6-2 or TRBV6-3 and TRBJ2-7; D ambiguous. Germline assignment: CDR1 MNHEY and CDR2 SVGEGT. V was shortened by 5 bases and J by 6 bases, with 8 bases between the two germline ends. The CDR3 is 11 residues long. The CDR3 protein is CASSQSVEQYF. The DNA for the CDR3 is TGTGCCAGCAGTCAGTCAGTCGAGCAGTACTTC.

The chain employs TRBV5-1 and TRBJ2-1; D is perhaps TRBD2 (7 bases). This CDR3 has 17 residues. Deletions cut 1 base from V and 0 bases from J, with 14 bases between. The germline gives CDR1 SGHRS, CDR2 YFSETQ. The CDR3 protein is CASSLRGGTSSYNEQFF. The CDR3 bases are TGCGCCAGCAGCTTGAGGGGGGGAACGAGCTCCTACAATGAGCAGTTCTTC.

In its sample, this clonotype was seen a few times. This chain joins TRBV29-1 and TRBJ2-7, with 8 bases aligning to TRBD1. CDR1 and CDR2 (germline): SQVTM, ANQGSEA. This CDR3 is 14 amino acids long. V was clipped by 5 bases and J by 3 bases; unmatched bases: 9. CDR3 loop: CSVSLSGQVYEQYF. For the CDR3, the DNA is TGCAGCGTTTCGTTGTCGGGACAGGTCTACGAGCAGTACTTC.

This clonotype has ten or more counts. The CDR3 protein is CASSSRGDTEAFF. The CDR3 DNA reads TGTGCCAGCAGTTCCCGGGGGGACACTGAAGCTTTCTTT. This sequence joins TRBV27 and TRBJ1-1, with D possibly being TRBD1 (5 bases). Germline V gene data show CDR1 as MNHEY and CDR2 as SMNVEV (reference sequence). The CDR3 is made up of 13 amino acids. The V end was cut by 4 bases, the J end by 3 bases, with 9 bases between.

The chain is built from TRBV5-1 and TRBJ2-5; D is unresolved. V lost 3 bases to trimming and J lost 1 base, with 13 bases between them. Germline V gives CDR1 SGHRS, CDR2 YFSETQ. The CDR3 has 15 residues. The CDR3 reads CASSSDVQFQETQYF. The CDR3 DNA is TGCGCCAGCAGCTCCGACGTTCAATTCCAAGAGACCCAGTACTTC.

This clonotype was seen only a few times. This chain connects TRBV7-2 to TRBJ2-7; tentative D call: TRBD1 (7 bases). Trimming stripped 3 bases from V and 2 bases from J, with 11 bases between. The germline CDR1 and CDR2 sequences are SGHTA and FQGNSA. This CDR3 contains 14 residues. DNA of the CDR3: TGTGCCAGCAGCTTCGGGGGACAGCCCTACGAGCAGTACTTC. Amino acids: CASSFGGQPYEQYF. Full variable domain (rest looked up from reference TRBV7-2 and TRBJ2-7): GAGVSQSPSNKVTEKGKDVELRCDPISGHTALYWYRQSLGQGLEFLIYFQGNSAPDKSGLPSDRFSAERTGGSVSTLTIQRTQQEDSAVYLCASSFGGQPYEQYFGPGTRLTVT.

The chain couples TRBV10-3 to TRBJ2-1; 8 nucleotides align to TRBD2. This CDR3 has 15 residues. Losses at the gene ends were 10 bases for V and 4 bases for J; bases not matched to a gene: 12. CDR1 ENHRY and CDR2 SYGVKD come from the germline V gene. CDR3 coding DNA: TGTGCCACTCTAGGCAGCGGGGGCCCGTACAATGAGCAGTTCTTC. It is translated as CATLGSGGPYNEQFF.

The chain employs TRBV20-1 and TRBJ2-1, with unresolved D. V was cut by 3 bases and J by 2 bases, with 8 bases left in between. This CDR3 spans 13 amino acids. Looked up from germline, CDR1 is DFQATT and CDR2 is SNEGSKA (reference sequence). CDR3 in DNA: TGCAGTGCTAGGGGTGGAGCCTACAATGAGCAGTTCTTC. Its protein is CSARGGAYNEQFF.

In this sample, this clonotype turned up a few times. The chain carries TRBV12-3 or TRBV12-4 and TRBJ2-1; 9 nucleotides align to TRBD2. The CDR3 length is 15 residues. J gave up 4 bases and V 5 bases, and 6 bases lay outside the gene matches. CDR3 DNA: TGTGCCAGCAGTCCCCTAGCGGGATGGTACAATGAGCAGTTCTTC. This codes for CASSPLAGWYNEQFF.

The chain carries TRBV4-3 and TRBJ2-4, with TRBD1 identical over 8 bases. V lost 1 base, J lost 1 base, and 3 bases stayed unmatched. The CDR3 is 16 amino acids. CDR1 is LGHNA, CDR2 YSLEER, per germline. CDR3 amino acids: CASSQGRDRAKNIQYF. In DNA form, the CDR3 reads TGCGCCAGCAGCCAAGGCCGGGACAGGGCCAAAAACATTCAGTACTTC.

This clonotype was seen many times. The chain couples TRBV5-1 to TRBJ2-7; possibly TRBD2 for D (5 bases). V was shortened by 4 bases and J by 0 bases, with 8 bases between the two germline ends. The CDR3 length is 13 residues. The germline gives CDR1 SGHRS, CDR2 YFSETQ. Written as DNA, the CDR3 is TGCGCCAGCAGCGAGGGAAGCTCCTACGAGCAGTACTTC. This gives the protein CASSEGSSYEQYF.

This clonotype has a handful of counts. This chain links TRBV3-1 with TRBJ1-6, with a possible D match to TRBD1 (5 bases). V was clipped by 7 bases and J by 5 bases, with 12 bases between them. CDR1 LGHDT and CDR2 YNNKEL come from the germline V gene (reference sequence). This CDR3 is built from 14 residues. In DNA form, the CDR3 reads TGTGCCAGCAAACAGGCGCCTAATAATTCACCCCTCCACTTT. It yields the protein CASKQAPNNSPLHF.